This T cell receptor beta chain was recorded in a study of long-term antiretroviral therapy in people with HIV. Study-level results: HIV repertoire CDR3 lengths ranged less widely than those of controls. Pre-ART-expanded clones dominated the repertoire at all time points. Older ART regimens may have been in use when blood was drawn between the mid-2000s and the late 2010s.

In each sample, roughly 0.95-10 million cryopreserved PBMC were present before DNA extraction. Version v3.0 of the immunoSEQ assay was performed at survey level. Profiled with immunoSEQ multiplex PCR; TCRdb holds only in-frame clones, not every one. The sample has about 12,000 clones; over 70% are singletons. Of note for this clone: Antigen: not known.

CDR3 size: 21 residues. J lost 4 bases, V lost 0 bases, and 11 bases had no gene match. Germline CDR1 SGHVS, CDR2 FNYEAQ. The material was unsorted PBMCs, obtained 0.8 years before starting antiretroviral therapy. The rearrangement uses TRBV7-6 and TRBJ2-2, with TRBD2 matching over 16 bases. The clonotype was recovered from a woman aged 35 to 49 with HIV. The CDR3 spells CASSLAPPGTSGRVFTGELFF. CDR3 DNA: TGTGCCAGCAGCTTAGCCCCCCCCGGGACTAGCGGGAGGGTATTCACCGGGGAGCTGTTTTTT. The variable domain in full, completed from reference TRBV7-6 and TRBJ2-2, reads GAGVSQSPRYKVTKRGQDVALRCDPISGHVSLYWYRQALGQGPEFLTYFNYEAQQDKSGLPNDRFSAERPEGSISTLTIQRTEQRDSAMYRCASSLAPPGTSGRVFTGELFFGEGSRLTVL.